The 24 T cell receptor beta chains presented below share a single source sample, sequenced in a study of blood T cell repertoires in COVID-19. Method: immunoSEQ multiplex PCR; TCRdb's copy keeps in-frame clones and lacks some. The sample lists fewer than 250,000 clones; roughly 80% were seen once. Sample: peripheral blood. These TCRs come from a woman in her 70s with acute or convalescent COVID-19.

This chain joins TRBV6-5 and TRBJ1-5; D is unclear. Germline V gives CDR1 MNHEY, CDR2 SVGAGI. Trimming removed 5 bases from V and 0 bases from J, with 11 bases in between. The CDR3 runs 15 residues. This CDR3 reads CASSRAYDSNQPQHF. CDR3 sequence (DNA): TGTGCCAGCAGTCGAGCTTATGATAGCAATCAGCCCCAGCATTTT.

Here the CDR3 reads CASSERQGVDEQFF. The CDR3 DNA is TGTGCCAGCAGTGAACGACAGGGGGTTGATGAGCAGTTCTTC. The chain employs TRBV6-1 and TRBJ2-1, with 9 bases that match TRBD1. Losses at the gene ends were 2 bases for V and 8 bases for J; bases not matched to a gene: 4. The CDR3 loop spans 14 amino acids. In germline, CDR1 is MNHNS, CDR2 SASEGT.

This chain joins TRBV27 and TRBJ2-2; possibly TRBD2 for D (6 bases). Trimming left V 3 bases short and J 4 bases short, with 6 bases between. CDR3 length: 13 amino acids. The germline CDR1 and CDR2 sequences are MNHEY and SMNVEV (reference sequence). For the CDR3, the DNA is TGTGCCAGCAGTTTCGGGGGCACCGGGGAGCTGTTTTTT. Amino acids: CASSFGGTGELFF.

The chain carries TRBV2 and TRBJ1-6, with 7 bases that match TRBD1. The CDR3 is 14 residues long. The J segment lost 10 bases and the V segment lost 6 bases, leaving 9 bases of the junction unmatched. Germline V lookup: CDR1 SNHLY, CDR2 FYNNEI. CDR3 nucleotides: TGTGCCAGCAGCATAGACAGGGTCAGCTCACCCCTCCACTTT. It is translated as CASSIDRVSSPLHF.

This sequence joins TRBV2 and TRBJ2-3; TRBD2 agrees at 9 bases. CDR1 and CDR2 (germline): SNHLY, FYNNEI. The V gene end was trimmed by 6 bases and the J gene end by 1 base; junction bases not matched to a gene: 5. The CDR3 has 15 residues. For the CDR3, the DNA is TGTGCCAGCAGGAGTAGCGGGGGACGCACAGATACGCAGTATTTT. Its protein product is CASRSSGGRTDTQYF.

J is TRBJ1-5 and V is TRBV7-5; the table gives TRBD1 as D, unverified against the DNA. TRBV7-5 is a recognized pseudogene. This CDR3 comprises 16 residues. The CDR3 DNA is TGTGCCAGAAGCATAACAGGGGTTCTGGGTTATCAGCCCCAGCATTTT. It translates to CARSITGVLGYQPQHF.

The V call is TRBV7-9, the J call TRBJ1-1; D remains ambiguous. V was cut by 5 bases and J by 8 bases, with 15 bases left in between. The CDR3 covers 13 residues. Germline V lookup: CDR1 SEHNR, CDR2 FQNEAQ (reference sequence). This CDR3 reads CASSRGVSIEAFF. CDR3 DNA sequence: TGTGCCAGCAGCCGGGGTGTATCAATCGAAGCTTTCTTT.

The chain combines TRBV27 with TRBJ2-6, with TRBD1 matching 8 bases. Germline CDR1 is MNHEY and CDR2 is SMNVEV (reference sequence). The CDR3 runs to 17 residues. Trimming cost V 3 bases and J 2 bases; bases outside gene matches: 6. The CDR3 is CASSLGQVNAGANVLTF. The DNA of the CDR3 is TGTGCCAGCAGTTTGGGACAGGTAAACGCTGGGGCCAACGTCCTGACTTTC.

This clone was seen only a few times. The chain couples TRBV9 to TRBJ2-7; TRBD1 agrees at 9 bases. The V segment lost 0 bases and the J segment 3 bases; nucleotides outside the gene matches: 7. The CDR3 consists of 16 residues. Germline-derived CDR1 and CDR2 are SGDLS and YYNGEE. CDR3 coding DNA: TGTGCCAGCAGCGTAGCTGCGGGGACAGGGCTCTACGAGCAGTACTTC. Translated: CASSVAAGTGLYEQYF.

The rearrangement uses TRBV11-2 and TRBJ1-1, with D maybe TRBD1 (6 bases). Looked up from germline, CDR1 is SGHAT and CDR2 is FQNNGV. The CDR3 is 12 residues long. The ends were cut back, 5 bases at V and 5 bases at J, with 9 bases in the middle. DNA of the CDR3: TGTGCCAGCAGCCACAGGGTGACTGAAGCTTTCTTT. This translates into CASSHRVTEAFF.

The chain couples TRBV20-1 to TRBJ2-5; 8 positions match TRBD1. The CDR3 consists of 14 residues. Germline CDR1 reads DFQATT; CDR2 reads SNEGSKA (reference sequence). Trimming removed 3 bases from V and 4 bases from J; junction bases left unmatched: 7. The DNA of the CDR3 is TGCAGTGCTAGTGCCAGGGGGCGCAGAGAGACCCAGTACTTC. It codes for CSASARGRRETQYF.

The chain employs TRBV3-1 (or the pseudogene TRBV3-2) and TRBJ1-1, with a tentative D call TRBD1 (5 bases). Trimming left V 0 bases short and J 3 bases short, with 11 bases between. The CDR3 sequence is 15 residues long. Germline CDR1 LGHDT, CDR2 YNNKEL (reference sequence). CDR3 protein: CASSQDKGDYTEAFF. CDR3 nucleotides: TGTGCCAGCAGCCAAGATAAAGGGGACTACACTGAAGCTTTCTTT.

The CDR3 bases are TGCGCCAGCAGTGATAACCAGGACTACGAGCAGTACTTC. This encodes CASSDNQDYEQYF. This chain uses TRBV10-1 with TRBJ2-7, with D uncertain. Germline V gene data show CDR1 as WNHNN and CDR2 as SYGVQD (reference sequence). This CDR3 is built from 13 residues. V was trimmed by 3 bases and J by 3 bases, leaving 9 bases between them.

The chain uses TRBV7-2 and TRBJ2-1; 11 nucleotides agree with TRBD1. Trimming cost V 7 bases and J 0 bases; bases outside gene matches: 8. The CDR3 is 17 residues long. Germline CDR1 SGHTA, CDR2 FQGNSA. The CDR3 DNA reads as TGTGCCAGCAACACCGGGACAGGGGGTGGCTCCTACAATGAGCAGTTCTTC. Translated, it gives CASNTGTGGGSYNEQFF.

The chain carries TRBV5-1 and TRBJ1-4; 8 positions agree with TRBD1. J lost 7 bases, V lost 0 bases, and 2 bases had no gene match. Germline V gene lookup returns CDR1 SGHRS and CDR2 YFSETQ. The CDR3 runs to 14 residues. CDR3 in amino acids: CASSLGQGAEKLFF. For the CDR3, the DNA is TGCGCCAGCAGCTTGGGTCAGGGGGCTGAAAAACTGTTTTTT. The full variable domain, in which reference TRBV5-1 and TRBJ1-4 provide the parts outside the CDR3, is KAGVTQTPRYLIKTRGQQVTLSCSPISGHRSVSWYQQTPGQGLQFLFEYFSETQRNKGNFPGRFSGRQFSNSRSEMNVSTLELGDSALYLCASSLGQGAEKLFFGSGTQLSVL.

The chain joins TRBV4-3 to TRBJ2-1; TRBD2 agrees at 8 bases. Germline CDR1 is LGHNA and CDR2 is YSLEER. V shed 0 bases, J shed 11 bases, and the junction held 6 bases outside the gene matches. This CDR3 has 14 amino acids. CDR3 loop: CASSQDGSGIKQFF. CDR3 in DNA: TGCGCCAGCAGCCAAGACGGTAGCGGGATAAAGCAGTTCTTC.

The V call is TRBV4-1, the J call TRBJ1-6, with 7 bases identical to TRBD1. V lost 4 bases to trimming and J lost 9 bases; unmatched junction nucleotides: 18. The germline gives CDR1 MGHRA, CDR2 YSYEKL. This CDR3 has 18 residues. The CDR3 bases are TGCGCCAGCAGCCCCAATCATAAGACAGGGTGGCAGGGTTCACCCCTCCACTTT. Amino acids: CASSPNHKTGWQGSPLHF.

The chain carries TRBV12-3 or TRBV12-4 and TRBJ1-1, with unresolved D. Trimming took 3 bases from V and 4 from J, leaving 9 bases between them. The CDR3 is 13 amino acids. CDR3 region: CASSFPPGTEAFF. DNA for the CDR3: TGTGCCAGCAGTTTCCCCCCGGGCACTGAAGCTTTCTTT.

The chain has TRBV12-3 or TRBV12-4 and TRBJ2-7; TRBD1 is a possible D gene (6 bases). Trimming shortened V by 1 base and J by 6 bases, and 10 bases separated the two germline ends. The CDR3 contains 13 residues. The CDR3 nucleotides read TGTGCCAGCAGTTTAGAACAGGGAGTCGAGCAGTACTTC. Residues: CASSLEQGVEQYF.

The chain is built from TRBV7-2 and TRBJ1-3; 8 bases agree with TRBD1. Germline CDR1 SGHTA, CDR2 FQGNSA. The CDR3 length is 17 residues. With V trimmed by 0 bases and J by 3 bases, 7 bases remained unmatched. The CDR3 nucleotides are TGTGCCAGCAGCTTAGCGGGGCAGGGGGCTTTTGGAAACACCATATATTTT. It codes for CASSLAGQGAFGNTIYF.

The chain combines TRBV19 with TRBJ2-2; D ambiguous. This CDR3 is 14 amino acids long. Germline CDR1 and CDR2: LNHDA and SQIVND (reference sequence). Trimming took 4 bases from V and 3 from J, leaving 9 bases between them. CDR3 in amino acids: CASSKLLDTGELFF. CDR3 nucleotides: TGTGCCAGTAGTAAACTACTTGACACCGGGGAGCTGTTTTTT.

The rearrangement links TRBV15 to TRBJ1-1; 7 bases match TRBD1. CDR1 is LNHNV, CDR2 YYDKDF, per germline (reference sequence). Losses at the gene ends were 1 base for V and 4 bases for J; bases not matched to a gene: 9. The CDR3 runs 16 residues. The CDR3 nucleotides read TGTGCCACCAGCAGAGCCTTCGGGACAGAGGTCACTGAAGCTTTCTTT. Amino acid sequence: CATSRAFGTEVTEAFF.

V is TRBV5-1 and J is TRBJ2-3, with TRBD2 matching over 10 bases. Unmatched junction bases numbered 6, after V lost 3 bases and J lost 5 bases. The CDR3 totals 15 residues. Per germline, CDR1 SGHRS and CDR2 YFSETQ. CDR3 bases: TGCGCCAGCAGCTATCAGCGGGGGGGCGAAGATACGCAGTATTTT. As protein: CASSYQRGGEDTQYF.

The chain couples TRBV14 to TRBJ1-6; unclear D gene. Germline CDR1 SGHDN, CDR2 FVKESK. The CDR3 is 15 residues long. V dropped 1 base and J dropped 10 bases, with 14 bases sitting between them. CDR3 amino acids: CASSQGSGYASPLHF. CDR3 in DNA: TGTGCCAGCAGCCAAGGGTCGGGGTACGCATCACCCCTCCACTTT.